These 5 T cell receptor beta chains originate from one sample sequenced in a study of T-cell reconstitution after alpha-beta-depleted transplantation in children. Construction of the TCRbeta library involved unique molecular identifiers. TCRdb re-called the PCR reads through MiXCR, storing one row per CDR3 protein. The table lists 700,000 to 950,000 distinct CDR3 sequences, 16% of them singletons. The source was PBMCs, mostly from graft donor cells, collected 360 days after TCRalphabeta/CD19-depleted stem cell transplant. Receptors originate from a male patient between 5 and 17 years old who had a stem cell transplant for acute lymphoblastic leukemia, so the T cells may come from the graft donor.

This clonotype was recorded a few times. The rearrangement joins TRBV5-1 to TRBJ2-7, with 11 bases identical to TRBD2. Germline CDR1 SGHRS, CDR2 YFSETQ. The length of the CDR3 is 15 residues. V lost 4 bases, J lost 0 bases, and 3 bases stayed unmatched. The CDR3 is CASSNSGRGSYEQYF. CDR3 coding DNA: TGCGCCAGCAGCAATAGCGGGAGGGGCTCCTACGAGCAGTACTTC.

V is TRBV12-3 or TRBV12-4 and J is TRBJ1-4; D unclear. The CDR3 is 14 amino acids. V was pared by 3 bases and J by 5 bases, with 10 bases between. CDR3 amino acids: CASSLNPRNEKLFF. CDR3 DNA: TGTGCCAGCAGTTTGAACCCAAGGAATGAAAAACTGTTTTTT.

This clonotype was recorded many times. The chain combines TRBV5-1 with TRBJ1-1; 7 bases fit TRBD1. V trimming: 3 bases; J trimming: 4 bases; junction bases outside the gene matches: 6. CDR1 is SGHRS, CDR2 YFSETQ, per germline. This CDR3 is built from 14 residues. In DNA form, the CDR3 reads TGCGCCAGCAGCTACACAGGGGTGGGCACTGAAGCTTTCTTT. Residues: CASSYTGVGTEAFF.

The V gene is TRBV10-3, the J gene TRBJ2-7; D is uncertain. Germline-derived CDR1 and CDR2 are ENHRY and SYGVKD. Trimming pared 0 bases from V and 2 bases from J, leaving 8 bases between. CDR3 length equals 14 residues. CDR3 protein: CAISESYRTYEQYF. CDR3 bases: TGTGCCATCAGTGAGTCGTATCGGACCTACGAGCAGTACTTC.

This clonotype occurred a few times. The chain recombines TRBV21-1 with TRBJ2-1; TRBD2 reflects the table's D call only, with no check against the DNA. TRBV21-1 is annotated as a pseudogene. The CDR3 extends over 16 amino acids. Written as DNA, the CDR3 is TGTGCCAGCAGCAAAGCCTGGCGGGAGTTCAGTAATGAGCAGTTCTTC. Translation gives CASSKAWREFSNEQFF.